This TCR beta chain originates from a study of patients and donors after allogeneic stem cell transplantation. TCRdb processed the RT-PCR reads anew with MiXCR; each CDR3 protein has one entry. Among 920,000 or so distinct CDR3 sequences, more than 15% were seen once, and the ten largest hold 5% to 6.5%. CDR1 ENHRY and CDR2 SYGVKD come from the germline V gene. With 7 bases removed from V and 1 base from J, the gap between germline ends came to 10 bases. This CDR3 is 13 amino acids long. This clonotype was counted a few times. The V and J genes are TRBV10-3 and TRBJ1-1; D may be TRBD1 (6 bases). The specimen sequenced was blood, either unsorted or a sorted T cell fraction (not recorded which). This sequence was found in a human donor who was either an allogeneic HSCT recipient or a stem cell or donor lymphocyte infusion donor (not recorded which). It is not recorded whose cells these are; they may come from a transplant donor. The CDR3 coding sequence is TGTGCCATCAAGGGGGAAGGGAACACTGAAGCTTTCTTT. This sequence encodes CAIKGEGNTEAFF.